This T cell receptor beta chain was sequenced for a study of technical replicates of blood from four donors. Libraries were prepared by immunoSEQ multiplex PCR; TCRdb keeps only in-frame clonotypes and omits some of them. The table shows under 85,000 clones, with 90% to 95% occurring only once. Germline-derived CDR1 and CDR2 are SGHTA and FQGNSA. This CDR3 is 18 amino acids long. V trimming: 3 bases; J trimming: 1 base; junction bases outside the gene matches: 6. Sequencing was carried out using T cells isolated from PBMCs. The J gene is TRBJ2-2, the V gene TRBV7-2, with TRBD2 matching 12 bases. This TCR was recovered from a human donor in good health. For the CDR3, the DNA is TGTGCCAGCAGCTTCCTGACTAGCGGGGGCAGGAACACCGGGGAGCTGTTTTTT. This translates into CASSFLTSGGRNTGELFF. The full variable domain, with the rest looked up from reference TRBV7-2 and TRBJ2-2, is GAGVSQSPSNKVTEKGKDVELRCDPISGHTALYWYRQSLGQGLEFLIYFQGNSAPDKSGLPSDRFSAERTGGSVSTLTIQRTQQEDSAVYLCASSFLTSGGRNTGELFFGEGSRLTVL.